The 18 T cell receptor beta chains reported below all come from one sample, sequenced in a study of T cell clonality in common variable immunodeficiency. Findings and caveats of the study: Common variable immunodeficiency TCR beta sequences reportedly had fewer deletions and N-nucleotide insertions.

For these receptors, no antigen is known. Clones were read by immunoSEQ multiplex PCR, and TCRdb kept only the in-frame ones, dropping some. Found here are 25,000 or so clones, no singletons; the ten largest cover under 10%. Input material: peripheral blood mononuclear cells. All receptors come from a human donor with common variable immunodeficiency.

With respect to this clone: Read data end 3 residues before the CDR3 end; the end is taken from the germline J gene. The chain is built from TRBV30 and TRBJ1-2; D is unclear. CDR3 length equals 12 residues. Germline V gives CDR1 GTSNPN, CDR2 SVGIG (reference sequence). Incomplete CDR3 DNA: TGTGCCTGGAGTGTACCCCCCCGGGGC. Its translation is CAWSVPPRG. From start to end, the CDR3 is CAWSVPPRGYTF.

Note on this clone: The CDR3 end is not reached by the read, which stops 3 residues before it; the germline J gene fills it in. The rearrangement joins TRBV2 to TRBJ2-1; 7 bases align to TRBD2. The V gene end was trimmed by 2 bases and the J gene end by 4 bases; junction bases not matched to a gene: 5. The V gene's germline CDR1 is SNHLY and CDR2 FYNNEI. CDR3 length: 15 amino acids. The sequenced CDR3 bases are TGTGCCAGCAGTGAATCGGGCGGGGGTTACAATGAG. Amino acid sequence: CASSESGGGYNE. The whole CDR3 is CASSESGGGYNEQFF. Full variable domain (missing parts from reference TRBV2 and TRBJ2-1): EPEVTQTPSHQVTQMGQEVILRCVPISNHLYFYWYRQILGQKVEFLVSFYNNEISEKSEIFDDQFSVERPDGSNFTLKIRSTKLEDSAMYFCASSESGGGYNEQFFGPGTRLTVL.

With regard to this clone: Sequencing ends 3 residues short of the CDR3 end; the germline J gene provides the rest. The J gene is TRBJ1-5, the V gene TRBV7-2; TRBD1 might be the D (6 bases). Germline values: CDR1 SGHTA, CDR2 FQGNSA. Trimming left V 1 base short and J 7 bases short, with 8 bases between. This CDR3 is built from 13 residues. CDR3 sequence reads: CASSLDRVQPQHF. The DNA read from the CDR3 is TGTGCCAGCAGCTTAGACAGGGTGCAGCCC.

This clone was seen repeatedly, ten times or more. The CDR3 end is not reached by the read, which stops 3 residues before it; the germline J gene fills it in. The chain employs TRBV19 and TRBJ2-1; 13 nucleotides align to TRBD2. Germline trimming cut 4 bases from V and 4 bases from J; bases unmatched to any gene: 1. Germline V CDR1 and CDR2: LNHDA, SQIVND (reference sequence). The CDR3 sequence is 15 residues long. The CDR3 reads CASSRTSGRYNEQFF. The part of the CDR3 DNA that was read is TGTGCCAGTAGTAGGACTAGCGGGAGATACAATGAG. Drawing the rest from reference TRBV19 and TRBJ2-1, the complete variable domain is DGGITQSPKYLFRKEGQNVTLSCEQNLNHDAMYWYRQDPGQGLRLIYYSQIVNDFQKGDIAEGYSVSREKKESFPLTVTSAQKNPTAFYLCASSRTSGRYNEQFFGPGTRLTVL.

Turning to this clone: The CDR3 end is not reached by the read, which stops 3 residues before it; the germline J gene fills it in. The chain joins TRBV20-1 to TRBJ2-1, with TRBD2 matching 9 bases. CDR1 DFQATT and CDR2 SNEGSKA come from the germline V gene (reference sequence). V lost 6 bases, J lost 2 bases, and 8 bases stayed unmatched. This CDR3 is built from 15 residues. The sequenced CDR3 bases are TGCAGTGCGAGGCCCGGGACTAGCCCCTACAATGAG. Translation gives CSARPGTSPYNE. In full, the CDR3 is CSARPGTSPYNEQFF.

The table lists this clone with many counts. The read comes to an end 3 residues before the CDR3 does, leaving the germline J gene to fill in the end. J is TRBJ1-2 and V is TRBV7-9; TRBD1 agrees at 10 bases. CDR3 length: 15 amino acids. CDR1 is SEHNR, CDR2 FQNEAQ, per germline (reference sequence). J lost 3 bases, V lost 3 bases, and 4 bases had no gene match. CDR3 sequence: CASSFGGTGDYGYTF. Partial CDR3 DNA: TGTGCCAGCAGCTTCGGTGGGACAGGGGACTATGGC.

Ten or more counts support this clone. From the germline J gene comes the end of the CDR3, since the read stops 3 residues before it. The gene calls are TRBV7-9 and TRBJ2-7; weak D call: TRBD2 (6 bases). CDR3 size: 12 residues. The germline V and J ends were trimmed by 5 bases and 5 bases, with 10 bases remaining between them. Germline V gene data show CDR1 as SEHNR and CDR2 as FQNEAQ (reference sequence). The CDR3 spells CASSASGDEQYF. CDR3 DNA (partial): TGTGCCAGCAGCGCTTCGGGGGACGAG.

This clone was recorded many times. The sequence runs out 3 residues before the end of the CDR3; the remainder is reconstructed from the germline J gene. V usage is TRBV5-1 and J usage is TRBJ2-7; 8 positions agree with TRBD1. Losses at the gene ends were 4 bases for V and 2 bases for J; bases not matched to a gene: 5. From germline, CDR1 is SGHRS and CDR2 YFSETQ. The CDR3 is 14 residues long. The CDR3 is CASSPGQAPYEQYF. Partial CDR3 DNA: TGCGCCAGCAGCCCGGGACAGGCCCCCTACGAG.

For this clone: The read terminates 3 residues ahead of where the CDR3 ends, so the germline J gene completes it. The chain carries TRBV2 and TRBJ2-2; 7 bases match TRBD1. The germline CDR1 and CDR2 sequences are SNHLY and FYNNEI. The trim removed 9 bases at V and 0 bases at J, leaving 10 bases unmatched. The CDR3 extends over 16 amino acids. CDR3 bases read: TGTGCCAGTTGGGGAGACAGGGATACGAACACCGGGGAG. It specifies CASWGDRDTNTGE. The full CDR3 is CASWGDRDTNTGELFF.

This clone was detected many times. The read ends 3 residues early relative to the CDR3; the germline J gene fills the gap. The chain has TRBV7-2 and TRBJ2-2; D not certain. This CDR3 contains 13 residues. Germline CDR1 SGHTA, CDR2 FQGNSA. Between the trimmed V and J ends, which lost 7 bases and 0 bases, there was a span of 6 bases. The CDR3 is CASTQSNTGELFF. CDR3 DNA (partial): TGTGCCAGCACCCAATCGAACACCGGGGAG.

This clone has a count of ten or more. The DNA ends 3 residues before the CDR3 does, and the rest of the CDR3 is filled in from the germline J gene. The rearrangement uses TRBV7-6 and TRBJ2-3, with D uncertain. The germline V gene encodes CDR1 SGHVS and CDR2 FNYEAQ. V shed 10 bases and J shed 2 bases, with 4 bases lying between them. This CDR3 is built from 10 residues. CDR3 residues: CATSTDTQYF. CDR3 DNA (partial): TGTGCCACTTCCACAGATACG.

This clone was seen only a few times. The read terminates 3 residues ahead of where the CDR3 ends, so the germline J gene completes it. V gene TRBV2 combines with J gene TRBJ1-2; D gene unclear. Germline-derived CDR1 and CDR2 are SNHLY and FYNNEI. V dropped 6 bases and J dropped 0 bases, with 8 bases sitting between them. The CDR3 has 13 amino acids. The CDR3 loop reads CASSLSTNYGYTF. The sequenced part of the CDR3 DNA is TGTGCCAGCAGCCTCAGTACTAACTATGGC.

Comments on this clone: The read finishes 3 residues shy of the CDR3 end, and the germline J gene is used to complete it. The genes are TRBV5-1 and TRBJ2-1; 11 bases map to TRBD2. From germline, CDR1 is SGHRS and CDR2 YFSETQ. This CDR3 comprises 15 residues. V lost 5 bases to trimming and J lost 7 bases; unmatched junction nucleotides: 8. The chain's CDR3 is CASRNLAGGNNEQFF. The DNA read from the CDR3 is TGCGCCAGCAGAAACCTAGCGGGGGGAAATAATGAG.

This clone showed up many times. The CDR3 is cut off 3 residues early in the read; its end comes from the germline J gene. This rearrangement joins TRBV28 to TRBJ1-5; 9 bases are shared with TRBD1. The V gene end was trimmed by 6 bases and the J gene end by 4 bases; junction bases not matched to a gene: 7. The CDR3 sequence is 15 residues long. Germline CDR1 is MDHEN and CDR2 is SYDVKM. Here the CDR3 reads CASSGDRVGNQPQHF. The CDR3 DNA, read in part, is TGTGCCAGCAGCGGGGACAGGGTAGGGAATCAGCCC.

This clone occurred a few times. The read ends 3 residues shy of where the CDR3 ends; the end is completed using the germline J gene. This chain links TRBV20-1 with TRBJ2-1; 13 bases are shared with TRBD2. The CDR3 is 17 residues long. The trim removed 1 base at V and 4 bases at J, leaving 7 bases unmatched. Germline V lookup: CDR1 DFQATT, CDR2 SNEGSKA (reference sequence). The CDR3 spells CSARGGLAGEEYNEQFF. Incomplete CDR3 DNA: TGCAGTGCTAGAGGAGGACTAGCGGGAGAGGAATACAATGAG.

A note on this clone: The read is 3 residues too short to cover the CDR3 end, so that end is filled in from the germline J gene. This CDR3 is also generated by other DNA sequences in the sample. This chain links TRBV7-9 with TRBJ1-2; 8 nucleotides agree with TRBD1. The CDR3 loop spans 14 amino acids. Trimming at V came to 5 bases and at J to 7 bases, leaving 9 bases not matched to a gene. Germline-derived CDR1 and CDR2 are SEHNR and FQNEAQ (reference sequence). CDR3 bases read: TGTGCCAGCAGCAACCAGGGGGCCCCGGCTGGC. Protein sequence: CASSNQGAPAG. The whole CDR3 sequence reads CASSNQGAPAGYTF. Together with reference TRBV7-9 and TRBJ1-2, the CDR3 gives the full variable domain: DTGVSQNPRHKITKRGQNVTFRCDPISEHNRLYWYRQTLGQGPEFLTYFQNEAQLEKSRLLSDRFSAERPKGSFSTLEIQRTEQGDSAMYLCASSNQGAPAGYTFGSGTRLTVV.

There are many counts of this clone. The sequenced CDR3 bases are TGCAGCGTTGCCTCCGGGACTAGCGGGACAACCGGGGAG. It specifies CSVASGTSGTTGE. The complete CDR3 reads CSVASGTSGTTGELFF. The chain is built from TRBV29-1 and TRBJ2-2, with 13 bases that match TRBD2. The CDR3 end is not reached by the read, which stops 3 residues before it; the germline J gene fills it in. With 4 bases clipped from V and 5 bases from J, the junction kept 7 bases outside the gene matches. CDR1 is SQVTM, CDR2 ANQGSEA, per germline. This CDR3 is built from 16 residues.

This clone occurred many times. The read terminates 3 residues before the CDR3 end, so the remaining end is supplied by the germline J gene. This rearrangement joins TRBV19 to TRBJ1-4; 9 nucleotides align to TRBD1. Germline V gene lookup returns CDR1 LNHDA and CDR2 SQIVND (reference sequence). The CDR3 spans 18 residues. The V gene end was trimmed by 10 bases and the J gene end by 1 base; junction bases not matched to a gene: 16. The sequenced CDR3 bases are TGTGCCATCTTTACCGACGGGGACAGGGAAGAAACTAATGAAAAA. Its translation is CAIFTDGDREETNEK. The entire CDR3 sequence reads CAIFTDGDREETNEKLFF. The variable domain in full, completed from reference TRBV19 and TRBJ1-4, reads DGGITQSPKYLFRKEGQNVTLSCEQNLNHDAMYWYRQDPGQGLRLIYYSQIVNDFQKGDIAEGYSVSREKKESFPLTVTSAQKNPTAFYLCAIFTDGDREETNEKLFFGSGTQLSVL.